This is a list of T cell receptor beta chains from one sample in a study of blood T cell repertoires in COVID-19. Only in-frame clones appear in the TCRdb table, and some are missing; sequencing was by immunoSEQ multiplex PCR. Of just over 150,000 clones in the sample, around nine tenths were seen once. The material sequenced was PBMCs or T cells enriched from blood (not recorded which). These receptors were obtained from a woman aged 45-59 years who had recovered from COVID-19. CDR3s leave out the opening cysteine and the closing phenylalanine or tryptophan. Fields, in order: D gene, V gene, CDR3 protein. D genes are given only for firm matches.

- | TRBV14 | ASSPRTYEKLF
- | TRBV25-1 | ASSERTPTGETQY
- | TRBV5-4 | ASSLGGSSYNEQF
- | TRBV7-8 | ASSRRSPNYGYT
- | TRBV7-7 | ASSPARGCGGTKNIQY
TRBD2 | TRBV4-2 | ASSQEPGGVYNEQF
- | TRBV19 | ASSIGQGWEKLF
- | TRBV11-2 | ASSLYLTVNEKLF
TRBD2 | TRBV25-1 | ASIGGNEQF
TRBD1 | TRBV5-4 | ASSLGGQGAYEQY
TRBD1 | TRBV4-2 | ASSQGQGMGQPQH
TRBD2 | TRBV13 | ASSLLAGGSRDTQY
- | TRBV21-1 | ASSKCQNLAGGPTSSYNEQF
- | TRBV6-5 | ASSYRDSYNEQF
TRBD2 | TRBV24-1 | ATSAGSGGPRDTQY
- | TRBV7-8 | ASSFSAGALMGYT
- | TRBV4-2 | ASSQVASNRNYGYT
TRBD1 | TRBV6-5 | ASSYTDRGITDTQY
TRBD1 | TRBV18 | ASSPRDRVQLEQF
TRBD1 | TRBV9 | ASSAGTGQGLHEQY
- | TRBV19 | ASSIGREQY
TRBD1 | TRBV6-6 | ASSRAGPTGSSGNTIY
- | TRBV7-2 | ASSLVGRGGTDTQY
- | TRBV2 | ASSEGLRGTSYEQY
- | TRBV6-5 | ASSPRSGREKLF
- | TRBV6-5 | ASRRGEGYT
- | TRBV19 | ASSGGGVRSYNEQF
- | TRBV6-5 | ASSYQGTLNTEAF
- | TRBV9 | ASSVALDSPTEAF
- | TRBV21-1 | ASSKGQGARGETQY
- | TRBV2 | ASSELDTGNQPQH
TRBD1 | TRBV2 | ASSASARGNYGYT
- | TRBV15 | ATSRDGGDGYT
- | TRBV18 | ASSPIRGVETQY
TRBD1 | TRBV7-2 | ASSYRDRGPYEQY
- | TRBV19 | ASSGGKGRGQPQH
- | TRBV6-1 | ASSEHGGVGYT
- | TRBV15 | ATRLGGGSSYNEQF
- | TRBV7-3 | ASSLKGGASTDTQY
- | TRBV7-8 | ASSSTGNTIY
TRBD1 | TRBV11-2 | ASSLGDRGRETQY
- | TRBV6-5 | ASSYSGGRHEKLF
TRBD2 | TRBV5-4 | ASSLPGRGDNEQF
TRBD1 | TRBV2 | ASSGWDSPFSGYT
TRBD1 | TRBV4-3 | ASSQDQGTAGNTIY
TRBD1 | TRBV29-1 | SVEGPGQPKNTEAF
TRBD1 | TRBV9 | ASSGQTAGGIGEKLF
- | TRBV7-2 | ASSRRGGGAETQY
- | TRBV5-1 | ASSDGTLSNQPQH
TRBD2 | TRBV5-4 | AGASGDTDTQY